This T cell receptor delta chain was observed in a study of Vδ1+ human thymocytes. Overall study findings and caveats: Thymic TRG and TRD repertoires appeared highly polyclonal.

Alphabeta T cells were depleted, then CD3+ Vdelta1+ Vdelta2- thymocytes were FACS-sorted. Trimming stripped 4 bases from V and 0 bases from J, with 21 bases between. CDR3 length: 18 amino acids. CDR1 is TSWWSYY, CDR2 QGS, per germline. This clone was seen more than once but under ten times. Its target is unknown. The template was reverse-transcribed extracted RNA. Multiplex PCR used pooled V-gene forward primers and a constant-region reverse primer to amplify CDR3s. TCRdb reanalyzed the multiplex PCR reads using CATT. The data contain about 25,000 delta-chain clones, 7.4% of them singletons. This TCR came from a girl under three years old who had congenital heart surgery. The material sequenced was Vdelta1+ gamma-delta thymocytes from the thymus. As to subset: FACS-sorted CD3+ TCRalphabeta- TCRVdelta1+ TCRVdelta2- thymocytes. The V call is TRDV1, the J call TRDJ1; D gene ambiguous. The chain's CDR3 is CALGGAIPSLPYTDKLIF. In DNA form, the CDR3 reads TGTGCTCTTGGGGGTGCAATTCCGAGCCTCCCGTACACCGATAAACTCATCTTT.